These 5 T cell receptor beta chains originate from one sample sequenced in a study of breast tumors, draining lymph nodes, adjacent tissues. The lymph nodes were axillary draining lymph nodes from breast cancer patients. Via MiXCR, TCRdb re-called the multiplex PCR reads, giving one row per CDR3 protein. The sample lists some 150,000 distinct CDR3 sequences, about a fifth occurring once. Sequencing used axillary lymph node tissue. The source is a female donor with breast cancer. Some clones in this sample may be carry-over from other donors' samples.

This clonotype was found many times. The genes are TRBV20-1 and TRBJ1-5; 7 nucleotides agree with TRBD1. The germline gives CDR1 DFQATT, CDR2 SNEGSKA (reference sequence). This CDR3 spans 15 amino acids. V trimming: 5 bases; J trimming: 4 bases; junction bases outside the gene matches: 11. Here the CDR3 DNA reads TGCAGTGCTGCTACAGGGGCCGAATGGAATCAGCCCCAGCATTTT. Its protein is CSAATGAEWNQPQHF.

This clonotype was counted at least ten times. This CDR3 is CASSLEGANQPQHF. The CDR3 DNA reads TGTGCCAGCAGTCTGGAGGGCGCCAATCAGCCCCAGCATTTT. The gene calls are TRBV7-9 and TRBJ1-5; D not resolved. CDR1 SEHNR and CDR2 FQNEAQ come from the germline V gene (reference sequence). This CDR3 comprises 14 residues. Trimming cost V 6 bases and J 3 bases, with 12 bases left between them. The variable domain in full, completed from reference TRBV7-9 and TRBJ1-5, reads DTGVSQNPRHKITKRGQNVTFRCDPISEHNRLYWYRQTLGQGPEFLTYFQNEAQLEKSRLLSDRFSAERPKGSFSTLEIQRTEQGDSAMYLCASSLEGANQPQHFGDGTRLSIL.

This clonotype came up many times. The chain carries TRBV6-1 and TRBJ2-1; 9 bases are a match to TRBD2. The CDR3 spans 16 residues. Per the germline V gene, CDR1 is MNHNS and CDR2 is SASEGT. With V trimmed by 3 bases and J by 8 bases, 11 bases remained unmatched. The CDR3 nucleotides read TGTGCCAGCAGTGAGGAAGCGGGAGGTCGTCGCGATGAGCAGTTCTTC. Amino acid sequence: CASSEEAGGRRDEQFF.

In this sample, this clonotype turned up many times. The gene calls are TRBV3-1 and TRBJ1-2; the match to TRBD1 covers 7 bases. The CDR3 has 13 residues. CDR1 LGHDT and CDR2 YNNKEL come from the germline V gene (reference sequence). Trimming took 4 bases from V and 8 from J; bases not matched to a gene: 7. This CDR3 is CASSPGTVFGYTF. For the CDR3, the DNA is TGTGCCAGCAGCCCCGGGACAGTTTTCGGCTACACCTTC. The whole variable domain, remainder taken from reference TRBV3-1 and TRBJ1-2, is DTAVSQTPKYLVTQMGNDKSIKCEQNLGHDTMYWYKQDSKKFLKIMFSYNNKELIINETVPNRFSPKSPDKAHLNLHINSLELGDSAVYFCASSPGTVFGYTFGSGTRLTVV.

Concerning this clonotype itself: A read error is possible here, since a much larger clone lies one base away. The chain has TRBV28 and TRBJ2-3, with D perhaps matching TRBD1 (5 bases). CDR3 length: 12 amino acids. The germline V gene encodes CDR1 MDHEN and CDR2 SYDVKM. With 7 bases removed from V and 8 bases from J, the gap between germline ends came to 13 bases. CDR3 DNA sequence: TGTGCCAGCACCAATAGTCAGGGTACGCAGTATTTT. Protein sequence: CASTNSQGTQYF.